Following are 20 T cell receptor beta chains from one sample sequenced in a study of blood T cells in healthy people across ages. With a J-beta primer mix and a sample-barcoded 5' primer, a second PCR ran about 7 to 11 cycles. From the 5' RACE reads, TCRdb called clonotypes with MiXCR, one entry per CDR3 protein. The profile shows 1.8 million or so distinct CDR3 sequences, about 39% of them singletons. Sample: blood. These receptors all stem from a human donor in good health.

The chain employs TRBV28 and TRBJ2-5; D perhaps matches TRBD2 (5 bases). The J call may be mistaken, given a closer DNA end match to TRBJ2-1. Germline V lookup: CDR1 MDHEN, CDR2 SYDVKM. CDR3 length equals 13 residues. DNA of the CDR3: TGTGCCAGCAGGAGGGTATACCAAGAGACCCAGTTCTTC. It specifies CASRRVYQETQFF.

The sample holds a few counts of this clonotype. This sequence joins TRBV20-1 and TRBJ2-5; 10 bases are shared with TRBD2. The CDR3 spans 16 residues. The V gene end was trimmed by 6 bases and the J gene end by 0 bases; junction bases not matched to a gene: 10. Germline V CDR1 and CDR2: DFQATT, SNEGSKA (reference sequence). The CDR3 nucleotides are TGCAGTGCAAGGGCTAGCGGGGGACATAACCAAGAGACCCAGTACTTC. This codes for CSARASGGHNQETQYF.

The chain is built from TRBV12-3 or TRBV12-4 and TRBJ2-5; tentatively, D is TRBD2 (6 bases). The CDR3 spans 17 residues. Trimming took off 6 bases at V and 3 bases at J, with 23 bases between the two ends. CDR3 protein: CASRPSSRGVTKETQYF. DNA of the CDR3: TGTGCCAGCAGGCCCTCTTCGCGGGGAGTAACAAAAGAGACCCAGTACTTC.

This sequence joins TRBV7-3 and TRBJ2-1, with 8 bases matching TRBD2. In germline, CDR1 is SGHTA, CDR2 FQGTGA. Germline trimming cut 2 bases from V and 10 bases from J; bases unmatched to any gene: 10. This CDR3 comprises 15 residues. The CDR3 sequence is CASSLLGPTGGEQFF. The DNA of the CDR3 is TGTGCCAGCAGCTTATTGGGCCCGACGGGAGGGGAGCAGTTCTTC.

V is TRBV15 and J is TRBJ1-1; TRBD1 is a possible D gene (5 bases). The CDR3 runs 14 residues. Germline values: CDR1 LNHNV, CDR2 YYDKDF (reference sequence). V lost 4 bases and J lost 9, with 18 bases in between. Here the CDR3 reads CATSNQLSGTKAFF. The CDR3 coding sequence is TGTGCCACCAGCAACCAACTCTCTGGGACGAAAGCTTTCTTT.

The rearrangement joins TRBV5-1 to TRBJ2-7; possible D gene TRBD1, 6 bases. Trimming removed 4 bases from V and 0 bases from J, with 11 bases in between. Germline-derived CDR1 and CDR2 are SGHRS and YFSETQ. The CDR3 is 14 amino acids. DNA of the CDR3: TGCGCCAGCAGCGTTCAGGGGTACTCCTACGAGCAGTACTTC. Residues: CASSVQGYSYEQYF.

This clonotype was observed a handful of times. The rearrangement joins TRBV5-1 to TRBJ2-5; D is ambiguous. Germline V CDR1 and CDR2: SGHRS, YFSETQ. The CDR3 spans 14 residues. Deletions cut 1 base from V and 4 bases from J, with 11 bases between. The DNA of the CDR3 is TGCGCCAGCAGCTTGAGTGGCAAAGGAGAGACCCAGTACTTC. Translating gives CASSLSGKGETQYF.

This clonotype was detected a few times. This chain connects TRBV6-6 to TRBJ2-1; 11 bases fit TRBD1. This CDR3 region has 16 residues. Germline CDR1 MNHNY, CDR2 SVGAGI (reference sequence). The V segment lost 6 bases and the J segment 1 base; nucleotides outside the gene matches: 5. As DNA, the CDR3 is TGTGCCAGCAGAAGGACAGGGGGCACTTCCTACAATGAGCAGTTCTTC. Translated, it gives CASRRTGGTSYNEQFF.

V and J are TRBV13 and TRBJ2-7; possible D gene TRBD1, 6 bases. In germline, CDR1 is PRHDT, CDR2 FYEKMQ (reference sequence). This CDR3 contains 14 residues. The V gene lost 7 bases and the J gene lost 9 bases, with 22 bases spanning the gap. CDR3 in DNA: TGTGCCAGCACCAAATCTGGGGACATCGCCGCGCAGTACTTC. The encoded protein is CASTKSGDIAAQYF. Full variable domain (remainder filled in from reference TRBV13 and TRBJ2-7): AAGVIQSPRHLIKEKRETATLKCYPIPRHDTVYWYQQGPGQDPQFLISFYEKMQSDKGSIPDRFSAQQFSDYHSELNMSSLELGDSALYFCASTKSGDIAAQYFGPGTRLTVT.

The chain couples TRBV11-3 to TRBJ1-2; 7 bases are shared with TRBD1. With 1 base clipped from V and 6 bases from J, the junction kept 5 bases outside the gene matches. CDR1 is SGHNT and CDR2 is YENEEA in the germline V gene. The length of the CDR3 is 14 residues. The CDR3 loop reads CASSLGGQPHGYTF. In DNA form, the CDR3 reads TGTGCCAGCAGCTTAGGGGGACAGCCTCATGGCTACACCTTC.

This clonotype was observed once. J is TRBJ1-2 and V is TRBV11-2; TRBD1 might be the D (5 bases). Trimming shortened V by 7 bases and J by 4 bases, and 13 bases separated the two germline ends. The CDR3 spans 13 residues. From germline, CDR1 is SGHAT and CDR2 FQNNGV. The CDR3 sequence: CASTRPGAYGYTF. CDR3 sequence (DNA): TGTGCCAGCACCCGGCCCGGGGCCTATGGCTACACCTTC. Drawing the rest from reference TRBV11-2 and TRBJ1-2, the complete variable domain is EAGVAQSPRYKIIEKRQSVAFWCNPISGHATLYWYQQILGQGPKLLIQFQNNGVVDDSQLPKDRFSAERLKGVDSTLKIQPAKLEDSAVYLCASTRPGAYGYTFGSGTRLTVV.

This clonotype has a handful of counts. This chain uses TRBV6-1 with TRBJ2-3; 9 bases line up with TRBD1. The length of the CDR3 is 14 residues. Germline V gene lookup returns CDR1 MNHNS and CDR2 SASEGT. The trim removed 7 bases at V and 6 bases at J, leaving 8 bases unmatched. CDR3 in amino acids: CASTRDRVSDTQYF. Here the CDR3 DNA reads TGTGCCAGCACCCGGGACAGGGTTTCGGATACGCAGTATTTT.

The table lists this clonotype with a few counts. The V and J genes are TRBV29-1 and TRBJ2-7; D gene ambiguous. Trimming pared 5 bases from V and 4 bases from J, leaving 15 bases between. The CDR3 contains 13 residues. Germline CDR1 is SQVTM and CDR2 is ANQGSEA. CDR3 nucleotides: TGCAGCGTTCAGACACTCTTTGGGTACGAGCAGTACTTC. It codes for CSVQTLFGYEQYF.

This chain uses TRBV9 with TRBJ2-1, with a tentative D call TRBD1 (7 bases). V dropped 1 base and J dropped 5 bases, with 16 bases sitting between them. CDR3 length equals 16 residues. CDR1 is SGDLS, CDR2 YYNGEE, per germline. The CDR3 region has the DNA TGTGCCAGCAGCGTATGCGGGGAGGACAGGAACAATGAGCAGTTCTTC. It is translated as CASSVCGEDRNNEQFF.

Notes on this clonotype: One end of the junction does not line up with germline, which may come from a read error. This chain uses TRBV6-6 with TRBJ1-4; 9 bases agree with TRBD1. There are 17 residues in the CDR3. Germline CDR1 MNHNY, CDR2 SVGAGI (reference sequence). CDR3 protein: CASSPGQGRSLARKPFF. The CDR3, as DNA: TGTGCCAGCAGCCCGGGACAGGGAAGGAGTTTGGCTAGAAAACCGTTTTTT.

The chain is built from TRBV24-1 and TRBJ1-2, with TRBD1 matching over 11 bases. The CDR3 is 15 residues long. The germline V gene encodes CDR1 KGHDR and CDR2 SFDVKD. Trimming removed 3 bases from V and 6 bases from J; junction bases left unmatched: 5. CDR3: CATSDPGQGADGYTF. The DNA for the CDR3 is TGTGCCACCAGTGATCCCGGACAGGGGGCTGATGGCTACACCTTC.

This chain joins TRBV6-1 and TRBJ2-5; D ambiguous. V lost 7 bases and J 7 bases, leaving 19 bases between the germline ends. Germline V gene data show CDR1 as MNHNS and CDR2 as SASEGT. The CDR3 contains 14 residues. The CDR3 region has the DNA TGTGCCAGCACTAAGTCCGCCCGCTGCGTGACCCAGTACTTC. This gives the protein CASTKSARCVTQYF.

This clonotype was seen a few times. The J gene is TRBJ2-7, the V gene TRBV9; D remains ambiguous. Per germline, CDR1 SGDLS and CDR2 YYNGEE. This CDR3 is built from 15 residues. V was shortened by 4 bases and J by 0 bases, with 14 bases between the two germline ends. CDR3 nucleotide sequence: TGTGCCAGCAGCCCATTTACCGGGCCCTCCTACGAGCAGTACTTC. This codes for CASSPFTGPSYEQYF.

The chain has TRBV6-5 and TRBJ2-1; possibly TRBD1 for D (6 bases). Germline-derived CDR1 and CDR2 are MNHEY and SVGAGI. Trimming took off 0 bases at V and 8 bases at J, with 14 bases between the two ends. This CDR3 region has 15 residues. The CDR3 region is CASSYSYQGLDEQFF. CDR3 sequence (DNA): TGTGCCAGCAGTTACTCCTACCAGGGGTTGGATGAGCAGTTCTTC.

For this clonotype: This may arise from a read error, as a much more abundant clone is one base away. The rearrangement joins TRBV20-1 to TRBJ2-2, with TRBD2 identical over 9 bases. The CDR3 sequence is 15 residues long. Germline CDR1 and CDR2: DFQATT and SNEGSKA (reference sequence). DNA of the CDR3: TGCAGTGCTAAAGTAGCGGGGGCCATCACCGGGGGGCTGTTTTTT. It yields the protein CSAKVAGAITGGLFF.